This T cell receptor beta chain was profiled in a study of blood T cell repertoires in COVID-19. Clones were read by immunoSEQ multiplex PCR, and TCRdb kept only the in-frame ones, dropping some. This table holds about 130,000 clones, approximately 80% found once. The junction had 5 bases not matched to a gene; V was cut back by 7 bases and J by 1 base. CDR1 MDHEN and CDR2 SYDVKM come from the germline V gene. The CDR3 runs 15 residues. The V call is TRBV28, the J call TRBJ2-3, with 10 bases aligning to TRBD2. The TCR comes from a man in his fifties or sixties with acute or convalescent COVID-19. The specimen sequenced was peripheral blood. CDR3 in DNA: TGTGCCAGCACCCTGGGGACTAGCGGCACAGATACGCAGTATTTT. The encoded protein is CASTLGTSGTDTQYF.